These T cell receptor beta chains were read from a single sample in a study of blood T cell repertoires in COVID-19. TCRdb's copy holds only in-frame clones and misses some; the assay was immunoSEQ multiplex PCR. The sample shows 150,000 to 200,000 clones, approximately 90% of them seen only once. Material for sequencing was peripheral blood. The receptors stem from a woman aged 25 to 45 with acute or convalescent COVID-19. CDR3s include the opening cysteine and the closing phenylalanine or tryptophan. A D gene is named only where the DNA matches it firmly. Size tells how often a clone was seen (once, few, many) or the class of an expanded clone, and some rows leave it out.

d_call,j_call,v_call,clone_size,cdr3_nt,cdr3_aa
NA,TRBJ2-7,TRBV5-8,NA,TGTGCCAGCAGCTTGGAACACAGGGAGTTGCGGGAGCAGTACTTC,CASSLEHRELREQYF
NA,TRBJ2-5,TRBV18,NA,TGTGCCAGCTCGAGTGAAGCATGGGAGACCCAGTACTTC,CASSSEAWETQYF
TRBD2,TRBJ2-3,TRBV4-2,NA,TGTGCCAGCAGCCTATTATTAGCGGGAACAGATACGCAGTATTTT,CASSLLLAGTDTQYF
TRBD1,TRBJ2-5,TRBV3-1/TRBV3-2,NA,TGTGCCAGCAGGCAACGCGGGACAGGGTACCAAGAGACCCAGTACTTC,CASRQRGTGYQETQYF
TRBD2,TRBJ2-3,TRBV6-6,NA,TGTGCCAGCAGCTCTCAGCGGGAGGTCCAGCGAGATACGCAGTATTTT,CASSSQREVQRDTQYF
NA,TRBJ2-7,TRBV27,NA,TGTGCCAGCGCCTTAGCTAGCGTATCCTACGAGCAGTACTTC,CASALASVSYEQYF
TRBD2,TRBJ2-3,TRBV5-4,NA,TGTGCCAGCAGCACCGGACTAGCGGGAACGACAGATACGCAGTATTTT,CASSTGLAGTTDTQYF
NA,TRBJ1-1,TRBV5-4,few,TGTGCCAGCAGCTTGGGACAAACGGAAGCTTTCTTT,CASSLGQTEAFF
NA,TRBJ2-2,TRBV28,few,TGTGCCAGCAGTTTCTTCGGGGAGCTGTTTTTT,CASSFFGELFF
NA,TRBJ2-5,TRBV4-1,NA,TGCGCCAGCAGCCAAGCCGGGACTCCAACTCGTGAGACCCAGTACTTC,CASSQAGTPTRETQYF
NA,TRBJ2-1,TRBV13,NA,TGTGCCAGCAGCTCGTCGGGTTGGGACAACTCCTACAATGAGCAGTTCTTC,CASSSSGWDNSYNEQFF